A selection of T cell receptor beta chains follows, all from one sample in a study of blood T cell repertoires in COVID-19. The table came from immunoSEQ multiplex PCR; TCRdb's copy has only in-frame clones and leaves some out. This sample carries hundreds of thousands of clones, over 80% of them seen once, and the ten largest clones take over 1%. The sample taken for sequencing was PBMCs or T cells enriched from blood (not recorded which). These receptors were taken from a man under 40 who had recovered from COVID-19. Each CDR3 is given without its conserved first and last residue. Each record gives: V gene, D gene, J gene, CDR3 protein. D genes are given only for firm matches.

TRBV10-2	TRBD1	TRBJ2-3	ASSGGQGITDTQY
TRBV7-9	NA	TRBJ2-7	ASSSLGGAHLEQY
TRBV19	TRBD2	TRBJ2-7	ASSPASGMSFEQY
TRBV5-1	TRBD2	TRBJ2-1	ATEREGNEQF
TRBV2	NA	TRBJ1-4	ASKVNSPNEKLF
TRBV4-1	NA	TRBJ1-3	ASSPGRVEGNTIY
TRBV19	NA	TRBJ2-2	ASSISVGRQAGELF
TRBV4-1	NA	TRBJ1-4	ASSERIPTNEKLF
TRBV4-2	NA	TRBJ2-3	ASSQAVTQY
TRBV11-2	TRBD2	TRBJ2-5	ASSLTSGLQETQY
TRBV5-7	TRBD1	TRBJ2-7	ARRRQGDYEQY
TRBV21-1	NA	TRBJ2-1	ARTSGGQF
TRBV5-4	NA	TRBJ1-5	ASSPGLVQPQH
TRBV4-1	NA	TRBJ1-5	ASSRGEHSNQPQH
TRBV7-9	NA	TRBJ2-1	ASSLRQGNYNEQF
TRBV11-3	NA	TRBJ2-3	ASSLGSLTDTQY
TRBV5-1	TRBD1	TRBJ2-1	ASRTGNEQF
TRBV23-1	TRBD1	TRBJ1-4	ASSPGTGDNEKLF
TRBV5-1	TRBD1	TRBJ2-7	ASSRTGGTYEQY
TRBV5-1	TRBD1	TRBJ1-6	ASSRDRAENSPLH
TRBV4-1	TRBD1	TRBJ1-5	ASSLTPRDRPLRPQH
TRBV6-2/TRBV6-3	NA	TRBJ1-5	ASSYLIPGQRPPSNQPQH
TRBV15	NA	TRBJ2-7	ATSSGAGLGLRNRYEQY
TRBV12-3/TRBV12-4	TRBD2	TRBJ2-1	GSGRGVNEQF
TRBV3-1/TRBV3-2	NA	TRBJ1-1	ASSQVAGNTEAF
TRBV5-4	NA	TRBJ1-4	ASSLSGEESEKLF
TRBV18	NA	TRBJ2-3	ASSPIAGAFTDTQY
TRBV10-1	NA	TRBJ2-3	ASSDSGPDTQY
TRBV5-5	TRBD2	TRBJ2-3	ASSLMGGADTQY
TRBV24-1	NA	TRBJ2-7	ATSDAAGAQSEQY
TRBV2	NA	TRBJ2-7	ASSEDSRSFYEQY
TRBV6-2/TRBV6-3	NA	TRBJ1-5	ASSKTSGGNQPQH
TRBV7-9	NA	TRBJ1-2	ASSPVGHTYGYT
TRBV13	TRBD2	TRBJ2-1	ASSSELASYNEQF
TRBV15	TRBD1	TRBJ1-2	ATSRGGQLHGYT
TRBV9	NA	TRBJ1-6	ASSPSSRSPLH
TRBV24-1	TRBD1	TRBJ1-2	ATSDTGQGEGGYT
TRBV5-6	NA	TRBJ1-5	ASSLGQNSNQPQH
TRBV24-1	NA	TRBJ1-5	ATSDPRQDASNQPQH
TRBV5-1	TRBD1	TRBJ2-7	ASSLFQGAIDSRIYEQY
TRBV4-1	NA	TRBJ2-6	ASSQDPGVGANVLT
TRBV6-2/TRBV6-3	TRBD1	TRBJ1-5	ASSPQGAGSNQPQH
TRBV7-2	TRBD1	TRBJ1-6	ASSSRTGANSPLH
TRBV7-9	TRBD2	TRBJ2-7	ASSRGLAVYEQY
TRBV27	TRBD1	TRBJ1-2	ASSSRAGGDGYT
TRBV7-2	NA	TRBJ2-4	ASSLGFRATGAKNIQY
TRBV12-3/TRBV12-4	NA	TRBJ1-2	ASSFRLLYGYT
TRBV27	TRBD1	TRBJ1-5	ASSLLWTGQSQPQH
TRBV30	NA	TRBJ1-5	AWSVSGSSNQPQH
TRBV7-2	TRBD2	TRBJ2-1	ASSLGGSGKYNEQF